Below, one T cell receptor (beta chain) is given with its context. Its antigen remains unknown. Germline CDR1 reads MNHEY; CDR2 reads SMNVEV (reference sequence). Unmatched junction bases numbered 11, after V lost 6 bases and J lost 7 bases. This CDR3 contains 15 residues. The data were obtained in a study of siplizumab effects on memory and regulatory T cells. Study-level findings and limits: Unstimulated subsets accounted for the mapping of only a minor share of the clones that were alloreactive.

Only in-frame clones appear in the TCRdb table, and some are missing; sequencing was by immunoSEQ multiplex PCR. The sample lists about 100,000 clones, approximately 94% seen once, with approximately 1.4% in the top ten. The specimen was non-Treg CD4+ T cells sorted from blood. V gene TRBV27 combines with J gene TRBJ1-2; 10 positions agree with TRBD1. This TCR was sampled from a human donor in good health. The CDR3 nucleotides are TGTGCCAGCAGATTACTGACAGGGGGCAAGGGTGGCTACACCTTC. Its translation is CASRLLTGGKGGYTF.